This T cell receptor beta chain derives from a study of cytomegalovirus exposure and HLA in healthy donors. Study observations and caveats: Analysis performed later found around 15,000 TCR beta sequences associated with HLA alleles at 0.05 false discovery rate. A list of approximately 150 TCR beta chains associated with cytomegalovirus was given.

The V and J ends lost 6 bases and 4 bases, in that order; junction bases with no gene match: 1. CDR1 and CDR2 from the germline V gene are MNHEY and SVGAGI. The CDR3 covers 12 residues. The PCR had 60 Vbeta and 13 Jbeta primers. This table comes from immunoSEQ multiplex PCR, and its TCRdb copy is limited to in-frame clones, with some not included. This table has some 190,000 clones, around 81% appearing once. On this clone itself: Its antigen is not identified.

This sequence originates from a young man in good health and CMV-seronegative. Sequenced input: PBMCs. The genes are TRBV6-5 and TRBJ1-1; 8 positions match TRBD1. CDR3 sequence reads: CASRDRVTEAFF. The CDR3, as DNA: TGTGCCAGCAGGGACAGGGTCACTGAAGCTTTCTTT.